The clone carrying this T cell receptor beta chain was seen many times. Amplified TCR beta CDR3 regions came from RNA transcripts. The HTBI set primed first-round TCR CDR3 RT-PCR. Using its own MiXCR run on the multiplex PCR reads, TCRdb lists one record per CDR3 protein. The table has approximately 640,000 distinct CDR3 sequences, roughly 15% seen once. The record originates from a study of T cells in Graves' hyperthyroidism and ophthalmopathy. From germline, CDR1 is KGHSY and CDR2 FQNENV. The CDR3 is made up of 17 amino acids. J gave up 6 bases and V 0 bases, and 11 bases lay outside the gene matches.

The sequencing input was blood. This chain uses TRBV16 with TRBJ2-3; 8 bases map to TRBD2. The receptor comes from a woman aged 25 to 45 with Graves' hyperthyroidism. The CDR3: CASSQSASGFSSDTQYF. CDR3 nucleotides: TGTGCCAGCAGCCAATCGGCTAGCGGGTTCAGTTCGGATACGCAGTATTTT.